This TCR beta chain comes out of a study of regulatory T cells in long-lasting Graves disease. Study results and limitations: Newly diagnosed Graves' patients had higher TCR diversity than persistent ones. Study was limited to peripheral blood, excluding thyroid tissue.

Notes on this clonotype: The antigen remains undetermined.

Documented time point: persistent/refractory GD, antithyroid drugs over 5 years with positive TRAb. Construction of the TCR library relied on RNA isolated from PBMCs. Patients with Graves' disease were diagnosed by American Thyroid Association guidelines. TCR beta libraries were built with iRepertoire HTBI primers and Arm-PCR of CDR3 regions. TCRdb reanalysed the multiplex PCR reads using MiXCR and keeps one entry per CDR3 protein. The sample lists 600,000 to 800,000 distinct CDR3 sequences; 25% to 30% were seen once. Germline CDR1 is MNHNS and CDR2 is SASEGT. The CDR3 consists of 16 residues. V was pared by 5 bases and J by 6 bases, with 10 bases of the junction left unmatched.

The chain has TRBV6-1 and TRBJ2-4; TRBD2 matches 10 bases. This material consisted of peripheral blood mononuclear cells (PBMCs), taken when the disease was refractory, from a patient treated with antithyroid drugs. The clonotype comes from a female donor with Graves disease. The CDR3 nucleotides read TGTGCCAGCAGTACCAGCGGGAGGGCCTTGGTAAACATTCAGTACTTC. This sequence encodes CASSTSGRALVNIQYF.